Each of the 15 T cell receptor beta chains below was sequenced from the same sample in a study of blood T cell repertoires in COVID-19. The table came from immunoSEQ multiplex PCR; TCRdb's copy has only in-frame clones and leaves some out. The data contain hundreds of thousands of clones, 88% of them singletons. The specimen sequenced was peripheral blood. Every receptor here comes from a woman in her forties who had recovered from COVID-19.

The chain joins TRBV19 to TRBJ2-5; weak D call: TRBD2 (6 bases). Germline V gene data show CDR1 as LNHDA and CDR2 as SQIVND (reference sequence). The V gene lost 3 bases and the J gene lost 9 bases, with 20 bases spanning the gap. This CDR3 is 15 amino acids long. CDR3 residues: CASSIGSGGPAAQYF. The DNA of the CDR3 is TGTGCCAGTAGTATCGGGAGCGGAGGACCCGCGGCCCAGTACTTC.

The chain combines TRBV12-3 or TRBV12-4 with TRBJ1-4, with D possibly matching TRBD1 (6 bases). The CDR3 extends over 13 amino acids. V shed 6 bases and J shed 6 bases, with 11 bases lying between them. CDR3 coding DNA: TGTGCCAGCAGGGGGGCAGGTGATGAAAAACTGTTTTTT. It is translated as CASRGAGDEKLFF.

The rearrangement links TRBV6-5 to TRBJ1-2; 11 nucleotides align to TRBD1. The J segment lost 6 bases and the V segment lost 4 bases, leaving 4 bases of the junction unmatched. Germline CDR1 reads MNHEY; CDR2 reads SVGAGI. The CDR3 has 14 amino acids. The DNA of the CDR3 is TGTGCCAGCAGTTCACCGGGACAGGGGGATGGCTACACCTTC. Its protein product is CASSSPGQGDGYTF.

The chain has TRBV7-9 and TRBJ2-7; D is unclear. V was shortened by 4 bases and J by 5 bases, with 15 bases between the two germline ends. Germline V lookup: CDR1 SEHNR, CDR2 FQNEAQ (reference sequence). The CDR3 spans 14 residues. The CDR3 region has the DNA TGTGCCAGCAGCTCCACCCTCACTCTGGACGAGCAGTACTTC. Residues: CASSSTLTLDEQYF.

V gene TRBV30 combines with J gene TRBJ1-3; 10 bases map to TRBD1. V lost 1 base and J lost 3; bases outside the gene matches: 0. Germline-derived CDR1 and CDR2 are GTSNPN and SVGIG (reference sequence). The CDR3 is made up of 14 amino acids. CDR3 loop: CAWSGTGGGNTIYF. The CDR3 coding sequence is TGTGCCTGGAGTGGGACAGGGGGTGGAAACACCATATATTTT.

V is TRBV19 and J is TRBJ1-6; D possibly corresponds to TRBD1 (6 bases). The CDR3 consists of 18 residues. Between the trimmed V and J ends, which lost 3 bases and 0 bases, there was a span of 15 bases. In germline, CDR1 is LNHDA, CDR2 SQIVND (reference sequence). CDR3 residues: CASSMGRQASSYNSPLHF. CDR3 nucleotides: TGTGCCAGTAGTATGGGCCGACAGGCTAGCTCCTATAATTCACCCCTCCACTTT.

This chain joins TRBV4-2 and TRBJ1-2, with TRBD1 as a possible D gene (6 bases). Between the trimmed V and J ends, which lost 0 bases and 2 bases, there was a span of 10 bases. This CDR3 is built from 15 residues. The germline V gene has CDR1 LGHNA and CDR2 YNFKEQ. Here the CDR3 DNA reads TGTGCCAGCAGCCAAGATGCAGGGGACAACTATGGCTACACCTTC. Protein sequence: CASSQDAGDNYGYTF.

The CDR3 DNA follows: TGTGCCAGCGCAGCGGGGGGGACAGGGGGCAGTGAAAAACTGTTTTTT. Translation gives CASAAGGTGGSEKLFF. The chain joins TRBV6-4 to TRBJ1-4; 12 bases agree with TRBD1. Trimming took 8 bases from V and 7 from J; bases not matched to a gene: 11. The CDR3 consists of 16 residues. Germline V gene sequence: CDR1 MRHNA, CDR2 SNTAGT.

The chain uses TRBV14 and TRBJ2-3; 8 bases line up with TRBD1. The V and J ends lost 0 bases and 4 bases, in that order; junction bases with no gene match: 15. This CDR3 spans 19 amino acids. CDR1 SGHDN and CDR2 FVKESK come from the germline V gene. CDR3 nucleotides: TGTGCCAGCAGCCAAGATAGAGGACAGGGCCGGTTGTTCGCAGATACGCAGTATTTT. This translates into CASSQDRGQGRLFADTQYF.

The genes are TRBV5-6 and TRBJ2-3, with 9 positions matching TRBD1. CDR3 size: 16 residues. The ends lost 4 bases at V and 0 bases at J; junction bases unmatched: 6. Germline V CDR1 and CDR2: SGHDT, YYEEEE. The CDR3 DNA is TGTGCCAGCAGCCGGACCGGGACAGGGAGCACAGATACGCAGTATTTT. Its protein is CASSRTGTGSTDTQYF.

This chain joins TRBV18 and TRBJ1-3; D possibly corresponds to TRBD1 (6 bases). The CDR3 is made up of 16 amino acids. CDR1 KGHSH and CDR2 LQKENI come from the germline V gene. Trimming cost V 2 bases and J 0 bases, with 11 bases left between them. As DNA, the CDR3 is TGTGCCAGCTCACCATTGGGGGCCCACTCTGGAAACACCATATATTTT. Its protein product is CASSPLGAHSGNTIYF.

Details on this clone: Different DNA sequences within this sample yield the same CDR3. The rearrangement links TRBV29-1 to TRBJ1-1, with a tentative D call TRBD1 (6 bases). V lost 4 bases, J lost 1 base, and 10 bases lay in between. This CDR3 is built from 13 residues. Germline lookup yields CDR1 SQVTM and CDR2 ANQGSEA. The CDR3 bases are TGCAGCGTTGTCGGCAGGGGGAACACTGAAGCTTTCTTT. Translating gives CSVVGRGNTEAFF.

A note on this clone: At one end the junction does not follow the germline gene, possibly because of a read error. This sequence joins TRBV28 and TRBJ2-2; no reliable D call. The CDR3 has 16 amino acids. Germline values: CDR1 MDHEN, CDR2 SYDVKM. The CDR3 nucleotides read TGTGCCAGCAGCTCCCCCCCCACAGCCAACACTGGGGAGCTGTTTTTT. As protein: CASSSPPTANTGELFF.

The rearrangement joins TRBV24-1 to TRBJ1-1; TRBD1 matches at 8 bases. The CDR3 is 15 amino acids. V lost 7 bases to trimming and J lost 4 bases; unmatched junction nucleotides: 10. The germline gives CDR1 KGHDR, CDR2 SFDVKD. CDR3 region: CATSDPNTGGTEAFF. CDR3 DNA: TGTGCCACCAGCGACCCTAATACAGGGGGCACTGAAGCTTTCTTT.

This clone was recorded at least ten times. The rearrangement uses TRBV7-9 and TRBJ2-7; 7 nucleotides match TRBD2. This CDR3 is built from 14 residues. Germline V CDR1 and CDR2: SEHNR, FQNEAQ (reference sequence). V trimming: 3 bases; J trimming: 2 bases; junction bases outside the gene matches: 4. The CDR3 is CASSLSGGPYEQYF. DNA for the CDR3: TGTGCCAGCAGCTTGTCGGGAGGACCCTACGAGCAGTACTTC.